This T cell receptor (beta chain) was sequenced for a study of shared clonotypes between healthy human individuals. This clone was recorded at least ten times. Here immunoSEQ multiplex PCR was the method, and the copy in TCRdb shows in-frame clones only, minus some. Altogether approximately 500,000 clones are present, less than 85% being singletons, with the ten largest covering 10% to 15%. Unsorted samples drew genomic DNA from 100 million or so PBMCs. The source is a woman aged 40-49 years in good health. Some clones in this sample may be carry-over from other donors' samples. The sample taken for sequencing was PBMCs.

The CDR3 spells CASSSVTGYNEQFF. The CDR3, as DNA: TGCGCCAGCAGCTCTGTGACAGGCTACAATGAGCAGTTCTTC. V and J are TRBV4-1 and TRBJ2-1; maybe TRBD1 (6 bases). V lost 5 bases and J lost 3, with 11 bases in between. The CDR3 spans 14 residues. CDR1 and CDR2 (germline): MGHRA, YSYEKL.